The clone carrying this T cell receptor beta chain was seen more than once but under ten times. The antigen is undetermined. This specimen belongs to a study of human T cells and chemical hapten exposure. Study-wide results and caveats: Donors in the study had alopecia, meaning their immune response may differ from healthy people's. Compared to controls, expanded TCRs made significantly more large clusters of similar CDR3s.

The time point: patch test 1, 2 weeks after DPC sensitization. Regarding treatment: therapeutic diphenylcyclopropenone sensitization with weekly scalp DPC. TCRdb re-analysed the RACE reads in MiXCR, keeping a single row per CDR3 protein. The sample lists some 170,000 distinct CDR3 sequences, around 24% occurring once. The CDR3 is 15 residues long. Looked up from germline, CDR1 is DFQATT and CDR2 is SNEGSKA (reference sequence). J gave up 5 bases and V 5 bases, and 13 bases lay outside the gene matches. This TCR came from a woman aged 50 to 60 with alopecia areata. Some clones in this sample may be carry-over from other donors' samples. The sample here was whole blood, taken in connection with sensitization to the hapten diphenylcyclopropenone (DPC). J is TRBJ2-5 and V is TRBV20-1, with 8 bases aligning to TRBD2. In DNA, the CDR3 is TGCAGTGCTCTTACCGGGAGGGGCTCGGGGGAGACCCAGTACTTC. Protein: CSALTGRGSGETQYF.